A single T cell receptor (beta chain) is shown here with its context. The data belong to a study of shared clonotypes between healthy human individuals. About the study: Three plates each covered CD4 naive and memory; CD8 naive two, CD8 memory one.

The CDR3 has 15 amino acids. Germline trimming cut 4 bases from V and 4 bases from J; bases unmatched to any gene: 8. Germline values: CDR1 SQVTM, CDR2 ANQGSEA. The data were produced by immunoSEQ multiplex PCR, yet TCRdb's version contains in-frame clones alone and is incomplete. The sample records roughly 1.4 million clones, around 98.5% being singletons. This sequence originates from a man in his thirties or forties in good health. The sequencing input was naive CD4+ T cells sorted from blood. Subset described: CD45RA+ positively selected. The chain carries TRBV29-1 and TRBJ2-5; 11 bases are a match to TRBD1. This CDR3 is CSVVKDRGLRETQYF. CDR3 nucleotide sequence: TGCAGCGTTGTAAAGGACAGGGGGCTCCGAGAGACCCAGTACTTC.